The 3 T cell receptor beta chains in this list originate from one sample, sequenced in a study of metastatic and nonmetastatic thyroid tumors. Every patient underwent thyroid surgery untreated. With MiXCR, TCRdb called clones anew from the PCR reads. The table has 25,000 to 40,000 clones, roughly 7.1% seen once. The sequencing sample was made of blood. These TCRs come from a female donor with papillary thyroid cancer or a benign thyroid nodule (not recorded which). Some clones in this sample may be carry-over from other donors' samples.

The sample holds many counts of this clone. The gene calls are TRBV2 and TRBJ2-1; 8 bases align to TRBD2. Germline CDR1 reads SNHLY; CDR2 reads FYNNEI. After removal of 5 bases from V and 5 bases from J, the junction contained 11 bases not matched to a gene. This CDR3 is 16 amino acids long. CDR3 region: CASSQLWSGSNNEQFF. CDR3 coding DNA: TGTGCCAGCAGTCAGCTATGGAGCGGGAGCAACAATGAGCAGTTCTTC.

Ten or more counts support this clone. This sequence joins TRBV7-8 and TRBJ2-3, with 8 bases that match TRBD1. Germline V gene sequence: CDR1 SGHVS, CDR2 FQNEAQ. The length of the CDR3 is 14 residues. Trimming at V came to 3 bases and at J to 4 bases, leaving 3 bases not matched to a gene. CDR3 sequence reads: CASSLGTGPDTQYF. As DNA, the CDR3 is TGTGCCAGCAGCTTGGGGACAGGCCCAGATACGCAGTATTTT.

This clone appeared many times. J is TRBJ2-7 and V is TRBV2, with D perhaps being TRBD1 or TRBD2 (5 bases each). Germline CDR1 reads SNHLY; CDR2 reads FYNNEI. V lost 5 bases to trimming and J lost 5 bases, with 16 bases between them. This CDR3 spans 14 amino acids. The CDR3 loop is CASSRPGPGNEQYF. The DNA of the CDR3 is TGTGCCAGCAGTCGGCCGGGACCGGGAAACGAGCAGTACTTC.